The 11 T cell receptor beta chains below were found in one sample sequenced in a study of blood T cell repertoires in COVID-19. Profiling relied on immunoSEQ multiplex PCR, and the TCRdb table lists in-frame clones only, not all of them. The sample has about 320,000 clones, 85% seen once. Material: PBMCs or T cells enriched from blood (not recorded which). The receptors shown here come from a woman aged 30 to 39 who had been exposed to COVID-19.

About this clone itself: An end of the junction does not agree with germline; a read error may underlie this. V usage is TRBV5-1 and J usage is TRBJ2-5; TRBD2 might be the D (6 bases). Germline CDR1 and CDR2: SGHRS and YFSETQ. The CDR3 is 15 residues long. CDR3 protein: CATSAWGTDKETQYF. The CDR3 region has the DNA TGCGCCACCAGCGCTTGGGGGACTGACAAAGAGACCCAGTACTTC.

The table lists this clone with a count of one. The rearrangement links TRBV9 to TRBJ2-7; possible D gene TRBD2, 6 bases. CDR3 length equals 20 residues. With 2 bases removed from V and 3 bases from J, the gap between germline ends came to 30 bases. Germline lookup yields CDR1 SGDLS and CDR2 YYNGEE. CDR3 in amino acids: CASSVPAIGGVGAPLYEQYF. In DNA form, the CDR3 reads TGTGCCAGCAGCGTCCCCGCTATTGGCGGGGTCGGGGCCCCCCTCTACGAGCAGTACTTC.

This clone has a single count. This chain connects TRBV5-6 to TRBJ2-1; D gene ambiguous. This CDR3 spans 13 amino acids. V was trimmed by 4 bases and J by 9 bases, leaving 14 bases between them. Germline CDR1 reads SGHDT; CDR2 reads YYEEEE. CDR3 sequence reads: CASSPPIEIEQFF. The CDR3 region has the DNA TGTGCCAGCAGCCCCCCTATCGAGATTGAGCAGTTCTTC.

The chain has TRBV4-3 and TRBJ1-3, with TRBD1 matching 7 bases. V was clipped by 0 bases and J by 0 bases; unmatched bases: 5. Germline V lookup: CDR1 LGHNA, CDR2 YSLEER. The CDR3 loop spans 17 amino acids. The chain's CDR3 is CASSQEPGGPSGNTIYF. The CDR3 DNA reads TGCGCCAGCAGCCAAGAGCCAGGGGGGCCCTCTGGAAACACCATATATTTT.

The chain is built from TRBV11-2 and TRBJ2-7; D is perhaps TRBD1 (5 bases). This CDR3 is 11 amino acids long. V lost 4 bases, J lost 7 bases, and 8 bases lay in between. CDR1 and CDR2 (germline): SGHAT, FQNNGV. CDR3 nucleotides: TGTGCCAGCAGCTCAGGGTGGGAGCAGTACTTC. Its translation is CASSSGWEQYF.

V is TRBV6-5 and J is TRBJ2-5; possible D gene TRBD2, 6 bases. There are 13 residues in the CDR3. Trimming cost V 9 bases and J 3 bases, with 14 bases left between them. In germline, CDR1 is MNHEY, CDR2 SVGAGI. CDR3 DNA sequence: TGTGCCAGTCTAGCGCCCACGAAAGAGACCCAGTACTTC. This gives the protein CASLAPTKETQYF.

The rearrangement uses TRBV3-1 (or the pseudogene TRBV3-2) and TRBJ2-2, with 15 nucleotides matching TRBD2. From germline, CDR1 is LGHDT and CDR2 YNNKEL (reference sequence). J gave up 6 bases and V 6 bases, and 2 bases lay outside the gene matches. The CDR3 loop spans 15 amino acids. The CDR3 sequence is CASRRTSGGAGELFF. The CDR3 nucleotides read TGTGCCAGCAGACGGACTAGCGGGGGGGCCGGGGAGCTGTTTTTT.

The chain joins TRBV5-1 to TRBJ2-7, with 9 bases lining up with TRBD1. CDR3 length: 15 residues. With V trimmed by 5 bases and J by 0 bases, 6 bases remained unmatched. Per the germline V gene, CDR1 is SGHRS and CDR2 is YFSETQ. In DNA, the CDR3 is TGCGCCAGCAGGACCGGGACAGGGTCCTCCTACGAGCAGTACTTC. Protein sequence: CASRTGTGSSYEQYF.

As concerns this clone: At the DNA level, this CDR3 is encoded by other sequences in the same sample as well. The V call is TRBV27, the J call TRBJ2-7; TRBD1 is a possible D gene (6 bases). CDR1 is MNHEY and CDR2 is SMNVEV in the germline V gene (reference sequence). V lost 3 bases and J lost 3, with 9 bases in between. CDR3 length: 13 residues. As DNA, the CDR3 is TGTGCCAGCAGTTTGACAGGACGCTACGAGCAGTACTTC. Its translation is CASSLTGRYEQYF.

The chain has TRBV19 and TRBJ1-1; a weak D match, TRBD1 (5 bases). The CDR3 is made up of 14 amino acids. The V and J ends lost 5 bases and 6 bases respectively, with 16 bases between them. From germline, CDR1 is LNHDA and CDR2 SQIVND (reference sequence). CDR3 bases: TGTGCCAGTAGTGACCGTCGGGGGGTGGCTGAAGCTTTCTTT. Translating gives CASSDRRGVAEAFF.

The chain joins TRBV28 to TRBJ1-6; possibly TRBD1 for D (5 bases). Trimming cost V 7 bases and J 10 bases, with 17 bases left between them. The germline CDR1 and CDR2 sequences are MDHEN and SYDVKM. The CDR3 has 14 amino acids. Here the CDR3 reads CASTLNGGGSPLHF. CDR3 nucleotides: TGTGCCAGCACCCTAAACGGGGGTGGCTCACCCCTCCACTTT.